What follows are 12 T cell receptor beta chains derived from one specimen sequenced in a study of cytomegalovirus exposure and HLA in healthy donors. Use of 60 Vbeta and 13 Jbeta primers characterized the PCR. Repertoires were generated with immunoSEQ multiplex PCR, while TCRdb's copy carries only in-frame clones and drops some. This sample's table reports 150,000 or so clones. Sequencing input: PBMCs. These receptors originate from a woman aged 60-70 years in good health and CMV-seronegative.

The chain joins TRBV2 to TRBJ2-7; perhaps TRBD2 as D (6 bases). V lost 6 bases and J lost 3, with 12 bases in between. Germline assignment: CDR1 SNHLY and CDR2 FYNNEI. This CDR3 contains 13 residues. The DNA for the CDR3 is TGTGCCAGCAGGGCGGGACCCAACTACGAGCAGTACTTC. Protein: CASRAGPNYEQYF. The whole variable domain, remainder taken from reference TRBV2 and TRBJ2-7, is EPEVTQTPSHQVTQMGQEVILRCVPISNHLYFYWYRQILGQKVEFLVSFYNNEISEKSEIFDDQFSVERPDGSNFTLKIRSTKLEDSAMYFCASRAGPNYEQYFGPGTRLTVT.

This chain uses TRBV5-4 with TRBJ2-7; the match to TRBD1 covers 12 bases. Germline V gene data show CDR1 as SGHNT and CDR2 as YYREEE (reference sequence). The V and J ends lost 4 bases and 5 bases, in that order; junction bases with no gene match: 4. The CDR3 is made up of 14 amino acids. CDR3 sequence: CASSIGTGGDEQYF. The DNA for the CDR3 is TGTGCCAGCAGCATTGGGACAGGGGGCGACGAGCAGTACTTC.

CDR3: CSVQEGATHYNEQFF. Written as DNA, the CDR3 is TGCAGCGTACAGGAGGGGGCGACCCACTACAATGAGCAGTTCTTC. V gene TRBV29-1 combines with J gene TRBJ2-1; weak D call: TRBD1 (7 bases). The CDR3 sequence is 15 residues long. Per the germline V gene, CDR1 is SQVTM and CDR2 is ANQGSEA. Trimming removed 6 bases from V and 3 bases from J, with 18 bases in between.

The V and J genes are TRBV29-1 and TRBJ2-2, with D hard to call. Germline CDR1 and CDR2: SQVTM and ANQGSEA. The CDR3 extends over 14 amino acids. V gave up 6 bases and J gave up 2 bases, with 13 bases separating them. CDR3 sequence reads: CSVAREVNTGELFF. The CDR3 DNA reads as TGCAGCGTCGCCCGAGAAGTAAACACCGGGGAGCTGTTTTTT.

The chain has TRBV27 and TRBJ1-1; unclear D gene. The V gene's germline CDR1 is MNHEY and CDR2 SMNVEV (reference sequence). The CDR3 is 12 residues long. V lost 4 bases and J lost 4, with 7 bases in between. The CDR3 sequence is CASSSPGTEAFF. DNA for the CDR3: TGTGCCAGCAGTTCCCCGGGCACTGAAGCTTTCTTT.

The chain employs TRBV11-2 and TRBJ1-1; D perhaps matches TRBD1 (6 bases). This CDR3 has 14 residues. V was shortened by 3 bases and J by 1 base, with 9 bases between the two germline ends. Per germline, CDR1 SGHAT and CDR2 FQNNGV. The CDR3 sequence: CASSFVQGNTEAFF. For the CDR3, the DNA is TGTGCCAGCAGCTTTGTACAGGGGAACACTGAAGCTTTCTTT.

The chain recombines TRBV5-1 with TRBJ1-3; D unclear. The CDR3 covers 13 residues. Germline lookup yields CDR1 SGHRS and CDR2 YFSETQ. V was cut by 4 bases and J by 4 bases, with 9 bases left in between. CDR3 sequence (DNA): TGCGCCAGCAGCGGCGACGGGGGAAACACCATATATTTT. It yields the protein CASSGDGGNTIYF.

This chain links TRBV6-6 with TRBJ1-1; tentatively, D is TRBD1 (5 bases). CDR3 length: 13 amino acids. Germline V lookup: CDR1 MNHNY, CDR2 SVGAGI (reference sequence). Trimming took off 7 bases at V and 3 bases at J, with 12 bases between the two ends. CDR3 nucleotide sequence: TGTGCCAGCACCTCCCCCAGGGACACTGAAGCTTTCTTT. This codes for CASTSPRDTEAFF.

The V and J genes are TRBV5-4 and TRBJ1-1; D possibly corresponds to TRBD1 (6 bases). Germline V gene lookup returns CDR1 SGHNT and CDR2 YYREEE (reference sequence). Trimming took 2 bases from V and 2 from J, leaving 13 bases between them. The length of the CDR3 is 15 residues. CDR3 nucleotides: TGTGCCAGCAGCTTCCGACAGGCCTACAACACTGAAGCTTTCTTT. It translates to CASSFRQAYNTEAFF.

The chain has TRBV10-3 and TRBJ1-3; 9 nucleotides line up with TRBD1. V shed 0 bases and J 4 bases; nucleotides not matched to a gene: 7. Looked up from germline, CDR1 is ENHRY and CDR2 is SYGVKD. CDR3 length: 17 residues. In DNA, the CDR3 is TGTGCCATCAGTGAGTCTTTGACAGGGGGAAGAGGAAACACCATATATTTT. Translated: CAISESLTGGRGNTIYF.

The chain has TRBV7-2 and TRBJ1-1, with 7 bases matching TRBD1. Germline V CDR1 and CDR2: SGHTA, FQGNSA. The V segment lost 4 bases and the J segment 11 bases; nucleotides outside the gene matches: 16. The CDR3 length is 15 residues. The CDR3 nucleotides are TGTGCCAGCAGCTCGAACCGGGACAGCCCTTCCCTGGCTTTCTTT. It yields the protein CASSSNRDSPSLAFF.

The rearrangement joins TRBV7-3 to TRBJ1-6; D remains ambiguous. Deletions cut 4 bases from V and 5 bases from J, with 6 bases between. Per the germline V gene, CDR1 is SGHTA and CDR2 is FQGTGA. The CDR3 totals 13 residues. The CDR3 coding sequence is TGTGCCAGCAGCTCCACGGATAATTCACCCCTCCACTTT. It translates to CASSSTDNSPLHF.